Below, 14 T cell receptor beta chains from the same sample are listed, as sequenced in a study of regulatory T cells in long-lasting Graves disease. To make TCR beta libraries, researchers used iRepertoire HTBI primers and Arm-PCR of CDR3 regions. TCRdb processed the multiplex PCR reads anew with MiXCR; each CDR3 protein has one entry. The sample holds roughly 420,000 distinct CDR3 sequences, around 15% seen once. The time point was: newly diagnosed GD, antithyroid drugs for less than 3 months. RNA from PBMCs was the source of the TCR library. These data were likewise used in another study, on T cells in Graves' hyperthyroidism and ophthalmopathy.

The source was peripheral blood mononuclear cells (PBMCs), collected at new diagnosis, from a patient treated with antithyroid drugs. The receptors here all came from a woman under 30 with Graves disease.

In this sample, this clonotype turned up many times. This chain uses TRBV3-1 with TRBJ2-5, with 7 nucleotides matching TRBD2. CDR3 length: 15 amino acids. CDR1 LGHDT and CDR2 YNNKEL come from the germline V gene (reference sequence). Losses at the gene ends were 0 bases for V and 5 bases for J; bases not matched to a gene: 6. The CDR3 DNA follows: TGTGCCAGCAGCCAAGATCCGGGGGGAAGGGAGACCCAGTACTTC. It encodes CASSQDPGGRETQYF.

The chain carries TRBV28 and TRBJ2-1, with TRBD2 identical over 7 bases. The CDR3 spans 13 residues. Germline V CDR1 and CDR2: MDHEN, SYDVKM. V shed 5 bases, J shed 10 bases, and the junction held 8 bases outside the gene matches. CDR3 DNA: TGTGCCAGCAGTAGGACTAGGTCATGGGAGCAGTTCTTC. It is translated as CASSRTRSWEQFF.

This clonotype was counted at least ten times. CDR3 nucleotide sequence: TGTGCCAGCACTTCGCCGGGACAGGGTGGCAATGAGCAGTTCTTC. Translation gives CASTSPGQGGNEQFF. V usage is TRBV2 and J usage is TRBJ2-1; 9 bases match TRBD1. Germline values: CDR1 SNHLY, CDR2 FYNNEI. The J segment lost 6 bases and the V segment lost 7 bases, leaving 10 bases of the junction unmatched. CDR3 length: 15 amino acids.

This clonotype was observed many times. The chain is built from TRBV20-1 and TRBJ2-3; no firm D call. The ends were cut back, 0 bases at V and 3 bases at J, with 4 bases in the middle. Germline CDR1 DFQATT, CDR2 SNEGSKA (reference sequence). The CDR3 is 12 amino acids. The CDR3, as DNA: TGCAGTGCTAGAGACAGGACAGATACGCAGTATTTT. Protein product: CSARDRTDTQYF.

This clonotype was detected many times. The chain uses TRBV6-2 or TRBV6-3 and TRBJ2-2; D perhaps matches TRBD2 (5 bases). V shed 7 bases and J shed 6 bases, with 12 bases lying between them. CDR3 size: 13 residues. From germline, CDR1 is MNHEY and CDR2 SVGEGT. CDR3 bases: TGTGCCAGCACTAGCCCCCCCCCCGGGGAGCTGTTTTTT. The encoded protein is CASTSPPPGELFF.

This clonotype has ten or more counts. The chain is built from TRBV29-1 and TRBJ2-1, with 10 bases matching TRBD2. The CDR3 consists of 13 residues. V lost 3 bases, J lost 10 bases, and 6 bases stayed unmatched. Germline V gene sequence: CDR1 SQVTM, CDR2 ANQGSEA. CDR3 sequence reads: CSVDPSGGREQFF. The CDR3 coding sequence is TGCAGCGTTGATCCTAGCGGGGGCCGCGAGCAGTTCTTC.

This clonotype has at least ten counts. CDR3 residues: CAISVGGAGSQETQYF. Written as DNA, the CDR3 is TGTGCCATCAGCGTAGGGGGGGCGGGGAGCCAAGAGACCCAGTACTTC. The chain combines TRBV10-3 with TRBJ2-5, with D possibly TRBD2 on 7 matching bases. V shed 6 bases and J shed 1 base, with 18 bases lying between them. Germline CDR1 reads ENHRY; CDR2 reads SYGVKD. This CDR3 contains 16 residues.

There are many counts of this clonotype. The chain combines TRBV3-1 with TRBJ1-1, with a possible D match to TRBD1 (6 bases). The germline V gene encodes CDR1 LGHDT and CDR2 YNNKEL (reference sequence). This CDR3 has 11 residues. The V gene lost 6 bases and the J gene lost 7 bases, with 9 bases spanning the gap. The CDR3 here is CASSTGNEAFF. The CDR3 DNA is TGTGCCAGCAGTACAGGGAATGAAGCTTTCTTT.

Many counts were recorded for this clonotype. The chain is built from TRBV12-3 or TRBV12-4 and TRBJ2-5; 12 bases agree with TRBD2. V was clipped by 0 bases and J by 1 base; unmatched bases: 9. The CDR3 totals 19 residues. The DNA of the CDR3 is TGTGCCAGCAGTTTAGCCTTGACTAGCGGGGGAGAGAGCCAAGAGACCCAGTACTTC. Translating gives CASSLALTSGGESQETQYF.

This clonotype has more than one count but fewer than ten. This chain uses TRBV6-5 with TRBJ2-1, with TRBD2 matching 13 bases. The germline gives CDR1 MNHEY, CDR2 SVGAGI. V gave up 0 bases and J gave up 8 bases; unmatched junction bases: 4. CDR3 length: 16 amino acids. Here the CDR3 reads CASSYSRTSGSDEQFF. CDR3 nucleotide sequence: TGTGCCAGCAGTTACTCCCGGACTAGCGGGAGCGATGAGCAGTTCTTC.

At least ten counts were recorded for this clonotype. The gene calls are TRBV2 and TRBJ2-7; the match to TRBD2 covers 11 bases. Per the germline V gene, CDR1 is SNHLY and CDR2 is FYNNEI. This CDR3 is 15 amino acids long. The V and J ends lost 6 bases and 7 bases, in that order; junction bases with no gene match: 11. The chain's CDR3 is CASSIIAGGRDEQYF. Here the CDR3 DNA reads TGTGCCAGCAGCATTATAGCGGGAGGGCGAGATGAGCAGTACTTC. The full variable domain, with the rest looked up from reference TRBV2 and TRBJ2-7, is EPEVTQTPSHQVTQMGQEVILRCVPISNHLYFYWYRQILGQKVEFLVSFYNNEISEKSEIFDDQFSVERPDGSNFTLKIRSTKLEDSAMYFCASSIIAGGRDEQYFGPGTRLTVT.

The V and J genes are TRBV28 and TRBJ2-2, with TRBD2 matching over 11 bases. The CDR3 loop spans 14 amino acids. CDR1 is MDHEN, CDR2 SYDVKM, per germline. Trimming removed 6 bases from V and 5 bases from J; junction bases left unmatched: 2. CDR3 DNA sequence: TGTGCCAGCAGACTAGCGGGAGTTACCGGGGAGCTGTTTTTT. Translation gives CASRLAGVTGELFF.

Many counts were recorded for this clonotype. The CDR3 loop is CASRLGEWSGYGYTF. The CDR3, as DNA: TGTGCCAGCAGGTTGGGGGAATGGTCTGGCTATGGCTACACCTTC. The chain has TRBV28 and TRBJ1-2; tentatively, D is TRBD1 (5 bases). V lost 6 bases, J lost 4 bases, and 18 bases lay in between. Germline CDR1 MDHEN, CDR2 SYDVKM. The CDR3 contains 15 residues.

This clonotype was detected many times. The chain is built from TRBV27 and TRBJ2-6; D is unclear. The length of the CDR3 is 16 residues. V was trimmed by 6 bases and J by 0 bases, leaving 12 bases between them. Per the germline V gene, CDR1 is MNHEY and CDR2 is SMNVEV (reference sequence). The CDR3 is CASRPPPNSGANVLTF. The CDR3 nucleotides read TGTGCCAGCAGGCCCCCGCCGAACTCTGGGGCCAACGTCCTGACTTTC.